These 3 T cell receptor beta chains were sequenced from one sample in a study of T cells in Graves' hyperthyroidism and ophthalmopathy. The CDR3 regions of TCR beta were amplified from RNA transcripts. HTBI primers were employed in a first-round RT-PCR of the TCR CDR3. MiXCR, applied by TCRdb to the multiplex PCR reads, yields one record per CDR3 protein. This sample has a few hundred thousand distinct CDR3 sequences, with approximately 44% found just once. Sequenced input: peripheral blood or thyroid tissue (not recorded which). These TCRs come from a woman aged 18-35 years with Graves' hyperthyroidism.

About this clonotype itself: A much more abundant neighbour one base away suggests this may be a read error. The chain joins TRBV7-3 to TRBJ2-7; 8 bases match TRBD1. In germline, CDR1 is SGHTA, CDR2 FQGTGA. The CDR3 runs 14 residues. The CDR3: CASSLMGQDYERYF. CDR3 bases: TGTGCCAGCAGCTTAATGGGACAGGACTACGAGCGGTACTTC.

In DNA, the CDR3 is TGTGCCAGCAGCATCACAGGGTATAACTATGGCTACACCTTC. It yields the protein CASSITGYNYGYTF. V and J are TRBV10-3 and TRBJ1-2, with D perhaps TRBD1 (6 bases). V was shortened by 10 bases and J by 1 base, with 16 bases between the two germline ends. The germline V gene encodes CDR1 ENHRY and CDR2 SYGVKD. CDR3 length: 14 residues.

In its sample, this clonotype was seen many times. This rearrangement joins TRBV19 to TRBJ1-2, with 11 nucleotides matching TRBD1. V lost 6 bases to trimming and J lost 7 bases; unmatched junction nucleotides: 13. There are 16 residues in the CDR3. The germline V gene has CDR1 LNHDA and CDR2 SQIVND (reference sequence). The CDR3 DNA reads TGTGCCAGTAGCCCTTCCGGGACAGGGGGAATAGGTGGCTACACCTTC. This encodes CASSPSGTGGIGGYTF.